This entry lists 8 T cell receptor beta chains sequenced from one sample in a study of CD8 T cell repertoires and HIV-1 epitope variants (dated by TCRdb to between 2020 and 2021). The library was produced with the immunoSEQ multiplex PCR assay. The immuneACCESS repertoire file appears here via TCRdb, limited to in-frame rearrangements. These files lack a portion of the clones; in checked studies, under half of the deficit traces to unresolved V genes, and the cause of the others is not known. The sample profile shows fewer than 6,500 clones; around 71% of them were found once. Approximately 40% of the sample belongs to the ten largest clones. Their antigen targets remain unknown. The sequenced sample was cultured CD8+ T cells derived from PBMCs. The receptors shown here come from a male donor with HIV.

This clone has just a few counts. The rearrangement uses TRBV2 and TRBJ1-1; D ambiguous. V was cut by 2 bases and J by 5 bases, with 6 bases left in between. The germline CDR1 and CDR2 sequences are SNHLY and FYNNEI. The CDR3 is 12 residues long. CDR3 DNA: TGTGCCAGCAGTGAATGGGGAACTGAAGCTTTCTTT. This gives the protein CASSEWGTEAFF.

This chain connects TRBV27 to TRBJ2-2; 8 nucleotides match TRBD2. The CDR3 length is 15 residues. Germline CDR1 is MNHEY and CDR2 is SMNVEV (reference sequence). J lost 6 bases, V lost 3 bases, and 6 bases had no gene match. The CDR3 DNA is TGTGCCAGCAGTTTGCGGGAGGCCTACTCCGGGGAGCTGTTTTTT. Residues: CASSLREAYSGELFF.

The chain recombines TRBV19 with TRBJ2-1, with D perhaps TRBD1 (6 bases). CDR3 length: 13 amino acids. Trimming pared 5 bases from V and 8 bases from J, leaving 13 bases between. Germline loops: CDR1 LNHDA, CDR2 SQIVND (reference sequence). The CDR3 DNA sequence: TGTGCCAGTAGTCCCTCAGGGGTCCATGAGCAGTTCTTC. Translation: CASSPSGVHEQFF.

The CDR3: CASSLRLAGYEQYF. In DNA, the CDR3 is TGTGCCAGCAGTTTAAGACTAGCGGGCTACGAGCAGTACTTC. The chain combines TRBV27 with TRBJ2-7; 10 bases agree with TRBD2. CDR1 and CDR2 from the germline V gene are MNHEY and SMNVEV (reference sequence). This CDR3 is 14 amino acids long. V shed 2 bases, J shed 3 bases, and the junction held 1 base outside the gene matches.

The chain employs TRBV6-1 and TRBJ2-2; the D is unclear. The germline V gene has CDR1 MNHNS and CDR2 SASEGT. V lost 2 bases and J lost 6, with 10 bases in between. The CDR3 sequence is 14 residues long. The CDR3 protein is CASSEPTLPGELFF. CDR3 nucleotide sequence: TGTGCCAGCAGTGAACCCACTCTCCCCGGGGAGCTGTTTTTT.

This clone was found a few times. This chain connects TRBV28 to TRBJ2-7; 11 nucleotides match TRBD1. Germline CDR1 and CDR2: MDHEN and SYDVKM. V lost 3 bases, J lost 2 bases, and 9 bases stayed unmatched. The CDR3 length is 17 residues. DNA of the CDR3: TGTGCCAGCAGTTTCAGGGGGACAGGGGGTCATACCTACGAGCAGTACTTC. This sequence encodes CASSFRGTGGHTYEQYF.

This chain joins TRBV4-2 and TRBJ2-3; D remains ambiguous. The germline V gene has CDR1 LGHNA and CDR2 YNFKEQ. V shed 8 bases and J shed 4 bases, with 7 bases lying between them. The CDR3 extends over 11 amino acids. The CDR3 protein is CASRRSDTQYF. The CDR3 nucleotides are TGTGCCAGCCGAAGATCAGATACGCAGTATTTT.

The chain carries TRBV5-4 and TRBJ2-7; 9 bases map to TRBD2. The germline CDR1 and CDR2 sequences are SGHNT and YYREEE (reference sequence). CDR3 length equals 17 residues. Germline trimming cut 3 bases from V and 1 base from J; bases unmatched to any gene: 11. CDR3 in amino acids: CASSYRLADFSSYEQYF. Written as DNA, the CDR3 is TGTGCCAGCAGCTACCGACTAGCGGATTTTAGTTCCTACGAGCAGTACTTC.